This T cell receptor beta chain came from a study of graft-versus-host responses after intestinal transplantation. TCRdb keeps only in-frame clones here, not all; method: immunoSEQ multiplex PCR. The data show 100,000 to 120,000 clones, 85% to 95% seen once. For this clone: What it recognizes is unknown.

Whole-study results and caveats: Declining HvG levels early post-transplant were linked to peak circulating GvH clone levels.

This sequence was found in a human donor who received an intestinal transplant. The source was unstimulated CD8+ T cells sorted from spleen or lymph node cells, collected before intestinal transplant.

In DNA, the CDR3 is TGCGCCAGCAGCTTGGATGGTAATAGCAATCAGCCCCAGCATTTT. Encoded protein: CASSLDGNSNQPQHF. This chain uses TRBV5-1 with TRBJ1-5; D unresolved. Trimming shortened V by 0 bases and J by 0 bases, and 7 bases separated the two germline ends. The V gene's germline CDR1 is SGHRS and CDR2 YFSETQ. CDR3 size: 15 residues.